Shown below are 23 T cell receptor beta chains from a single sample sequenced in a study of shared clonotypes between healthy human individuals. Clones were read by immunoSEQ multiplex PCR, and TCRdb kept only the in-frame ones, dropping some. The table includes millions of clones, around nine tenths detected once. The sample consisted of naive CD4+ T cells sorted from blood. Subset given: CD45RA+ positively selected. These receptors were collected from a man aged 18-30 years in good health.

V and J are TRBV11-3 and TRBJ1-3; TRBD1 aligns across 9 bases. Germline V CDR1 and CDR2: SGHNT, YENEEA. This CDR3 has 14 residues. The J segment lost 9 bases and the V segment lost 5 bases, leaving 8 bases of the junction unmatched. The CDR3 loop reads CASSPDRGGSTIYF. The DNA for the CDR3 is TGTGCCAGCAGCCCGGACAGGGGAGGATCCACCATATATTTT. Using reference TRBV11-3 and TRBJ1-3 for the parts outside the CDR3, the full variable domain is EAGVVQSPRYKIIEKKQPVAFWCNPISGHNTLYWYLQNLGQGPELLIRYENEEAVDDSQLPKDRFSAERLKGVDSTLKIQPAELGDSAVYLCASSPDRGGSTIYFGEGSWLTVV.

The rearrangement links TRBV6-5 to TRBJ2-3, with D hard to call. The CDR3 consists of 14 residues. Germline values: CDR1 MNHEY, CDR2 SVGAGI. Trimming took 2 bases from V and 1 from J, leaving 7 bases between them. The CDR3 here is CASSYLTRTDTQYF. The CDR3 DNA follows: TGTGCCAGCAGTTACCTGACCCGCACAGATACGCAGTATTTT.

V usage is TRBV30 and J usage is TRBJ2-7; D gene unclear. The V and J ends lost 0 bases and 0 bases respectively, with 9 bases between them. This CDR3 has 14 residues. The V gene's germline CDR1 is GTSNPN and CDR2 SVGIG (reference sequence). The CDR3 DNA follows: TGTGCCTGGAGTGTTTGGCGGAGCTCCTACGAGCAGTACTTC. Its translation: CAWSVWRSSYEQYF.

A single count supports this clone. This chain connects TRBV10-3 to TRBJ1-6; 11 nucleotides align to TRBD1. V was clipped by 6 bases and J by 5 bases; unmatched bases: 9. The CDR3 covers 17 residues. CDR1 is ENHRY and CDR2 is SYGVKD in the germline V gene. The CDR3 DNA follows: TGTGCCATCAGAGAGGCCAGGACAGGGGGCAATAATTCACCCCTCCACTTT. Translated: CAIREARTGGNNSPLHF.

In the case of this clone: This specimen includes other DNA sequences encoding the same CDR3. The chain uses TRBV30 and TRBJ2-7, with D unresolved. Trimming removed 0 bases at V and 0 bases at J, with 9 bases between. Germline-derived CDR1 and CDR2 are GTSNPN and SVGIG (reference sequence). The length of the CDR3 is 14 residues. CDR3: CAWSVLAASYEQYF. The CDR3 bases are TGTGCCTGGAGTGTTCTGGCGGCCTCCTACGAGCAGTACTTC. Variable domain in full (rest from reference TRBV30 and TRBJ2-7): SQTIHQWPATLVQPVGSPLSLECTVEGTSNPNLYWYRQAAGRGLQLLFYSVGIGQISSEVPQNLSASRPQDRQFILSSKKLLLSDSGFYLCAWSVLAASYEQYFGPGTRLTVT.

The chain has TRBV7-2 and TRBJ2-2; 8 bases line up with TRBD1. This CDR3 is 14 amino acids long. The J segment lost 4 bases and the V segment lost 6 bases, leaving 4 bases of the junction unmatched. The V gene's germline CDR1 is SGHTA and CDR2 FQGNSA. The CDR3 sequence: CASRGQGSTGELFF. In DNA form, the CDR3 reads TGTGCCAGCAGAGGACAGGGAAGCACCGGGGAGCTGTTTTTT.

The sample holds a few counts of this clone. The gene calls are TRBV6-1 and TRBJ1-5; D is undetermined. CDR1 is MNHNS and CDR2 is SASEGT in the germline V gene. CDR3 length: 13 amino acids. The germline V and J ends were trimmed by 4 bases and 4 bases, with 8 bases remaining between them. This chain's CDR3 is CASSVKENQPQHF. The DNA for the CDR3 is TGTGCCAGCAGTGTCAAGGAGAATCAGCCCCAGCATTTT.

The chain is built from TRBV5-4 and TRBJ2-2, with D perhaps TRBD2 (6 bases). This CDR3 region has 16 residues. V lost 6 bases to trimming and J lost 2 bases, with 17 bases between them. Per germline, CDR1 SGHNT and CDR2 YYREEE (reference sequence). The CDR3 coding sequence is TGTGCCAGCAACCTACAAGCTAGCGCCAACACCGGGGAGCTGTTTTTT. Its protein is CASNLQASANTGELFF.

The chain uses TRBV10-2 and TRBJ2-7; TRBD2 aligns across 7 bases. Germline CDR1 WSHSY, CDR2 SAAADI. After removal of 8 bases from V and 0 bases from J, the junction contained 10 bases not matched to a gene. The CDR3 runs 15 residues. Here the CDR3 DNA reads TGCGCCAGCGGCCTCCTAGCGGACGTCTCCTACGAGCAGTACTTC. This translates into CASGLLADVSYEQYF.

The chain carries TRBV10-3 and TRBJ1-4; D is perhaps TRBD1 (5 bases). This CDR3 has 14 amino acids. Germline lookup yields CDR1 ENHRY and CDR2 SYGVKD. Between the trimmed V and J ends, which lost 2 bases and 7 bases, there was a span of 11 bases. CDR3 nucleotide sequence: TGTGCCATCAGTGAGGGGGAGGGGACTGAAAAACTGTTTTTT. The encoded protein is CAISEGEGTEKLFF.

The chain has TRBV5-1 and TRBJ2-5; 8 bases match TRBD1. Germline V gene data show CDR1 as SGHRS and CDR2 as YFSETQ. The CDR3 covers 15 residues. V was clipped by 5 bases and J by 5 bases; unmatched bases: 11. The CDR3 sequence is CASRHNSGTGETQYF. CDR3 sequence (DNA): TGCGCCAGCAGGCACAACTCCGGGACAGGCGAGACCCAGTACTTC.

The chain couples TRBV5-5 to TRBJ2-2; 7 bases line up with TRBD1. The CDR3 spans 15 residues. Germline V gene data show CDR1 as SGHKS and CDR2 as YYEKEE (reference sequence). Trimming took 1 base from V and 0 from J; bases not matched to a gene: 0. The CDR3 nucleotides read TGTGCCAGCAGCTTGACAGGGGCGAACACCGGGGAGCTGTTTTTT. It translates to CASSLTGANTGELFF.

The chain combines TRBV27 with TRBJ2-1; 8 bases align to TRBD2. Germline CDR1 reads MNHEY; CDR2 reads SMNVEV (reference sequence). The V segment lost 5 bases and the J segment 2 bases; nucleotides outside the gene matches: 14. The CDR3 sequence is 18 residues long. Here the CDR3 DNA reads TGTGCCAGCAGTCCACCCCCCAAGCGGGAGAGGACCTACAATGAGCAGTTCTTC. The encoded protein is CASSPPPKRERTYNEQFF.

The chain combines TRBV5-6 with TRBJ2-7; 8 bases line up with TRBD2. V lost 1 base, J lost 1 base, and 10 bases stayed unmatched. The V gene's germline CDR1 is SGHDT and CDR2 YYEEEE. The CDR3 runs 17 residues. CDR3 DNA: TGTGCCAGCAGCTTGCTTTCGGGGGGGCCTCGATCCTACGAGCAGTACTTC. Translating it yields CASSLLSGGPRSYEQYF.

The chain couples TRBV28 to TRBJ1-4; D possibly corresponds to TRBD1 (5 bases). The germline V gene has CDR1 MDHEN and CDR2 SYDVKM. The CDR3 covers 18 residues. V lost 2 bases and J lost 3, with 19 bases in between. The CDR3 here is CASSLGATWGSSNEKLFF. The CDR3 DNA is TGTGCCAGCAGTTTAGGGGCCACGTGGGGGAGCTCTAATGAAAAACTGTTTTTT.

The V gene is TRBV19, the J gene TRBJ1-2; D might be TRBD1 (5 bases). Trimming removed 6 bases at V and 5 bases at J, with 16 bases between. CDR3 length equals 14 residues. Germline values: CDR1 LNHDA, CDR2 SQIVND (reference sequence). The CDR3 DNA follows: TGTGCCAGTAGCAGCTCCGGGACGGATTATGGCTACACCTTC. Translation: CASSSSGTDYGYTF. The variable domain in full, with the rest retrieved from reference TRBV19 and TRBJ1-2, is DGGITQSPKYLFRKEGQNVTLSCEQNLNHDAMYWYRQDPGQGLRLIYYSQIVNDFQKGDIAEGYSVSREKKESFPLTVTSAQKNPTAFYLCASSSSGTDYGYTFGSGTRLTVV.

This clone was recorded only once. The chain recombines TRBV15 with TRBJ2-7; 7 bases align to TRBD2. Per germline, CDR1 LNHNV and CDR2 YYDKDF (reference sequence). Trimming took 0 bases from V and 2 from J; bases not matched to a gene: 4. The CDR3 totals 15 residues. The CDR3 DNA reads TGTGCCACCAGCAGAGATACAGCGGGAACCTACGAGCAGTACTTC. As protein: CATSRDTAGTYEQYF.

J is TRBJ1-2 and V is TRBV10-3; no reliable D call. Germline CDR1 is ENHRY and CDR2 is SYGVKD. The CDR3 has 16 residues. V dropped 0 bases and J dropped 1 base, with 12 bases sitting between them. CDR3 sequence reads: CAISESGSYNNYGYTF. In DNA form, the CDR3 reads TGTGCCATCAGTGAGTCGGGTTCCTATAATAACTATGGCTACACCTTC.

This chain connects TRBV5-8 to TRBJ1-1; TRBD1 is a possible D gene (5 bases). V lost 6 bases to trimming and J lost 1 base, with 13 bases between them. Germline V gene sequence: CDR1 SGHTS, CDR2 YDEGEE. The CDR3 runs 14 residues. The CDR3 loop reads CASNPSGRNTEAFF. DNA for the CDR3: TGTGCCAGCAACCCCTCGGGGCGGAACACTGAAGCTTTCTTT. Complete variable domain (other parts from reference TRBV5-8 and TRBJ1-1): EAGVTQSPTHLIKTRGQQATLRCSPISGHTSVYWYQQALGLGLQFLLWYDEGEERNRGNFPPRFSGRQFPNYSSELNVNALELEDSALYLCASNPSGRNTEAFFGQGTRLTVV.

The chain joins TRBV5-5 to TRBJ2-7; perhaps TRBD2 as D (6 bases). The V and J ends lost 1 base and 3 bases respectively, with 14 bases between them. Per germline, CDR1 SGHKS and CDR2 YYEKEE (reference sequence). The CDR3 is 15 residues long. This chain's CDR3 is CASSLSRMRGYEQYF. In nucleotides, the CDR3 is TGTGCCAGCAGCTTGAGTCGGATGCGGGGCTACGAGCAGTACTTC.

Remarks on this clone: At the DNA level, this CDR3 is encoded by other sequences in the same sample as well. The V gene is TRBV5-1, the J gene TRBJ2-3, with TRBD2 matching over 10 bases. V was clipped by 0 bases and J by 3 bases; unmatched bases: 4. CDR3 length: 16 residues. CDR1 is SGHRS, CDR2 YFSETQ, per germline. As DNA, the CDR3 is TGCGCCAGCAGCTTGGTACTAGCGGGGAATACAGATACGCAGTATTTT. It codes for CASSLVLAGNTDTQYF. The full variable domain, its missing parts supplied by reference TRBV5-1 and TRBJ2-3, is KAGVTQTPRYLIKTRGQQVTLSCSPISGHRSVSWYQQTPGQGLQFLFEYFSETQRNKGNFPGRFSGRQFSNSRSEMNVSTLELGDSALYLCASSLVLAGNTDTQYFGPGTRLTVL.

The V call is TRBV9, the J call TRBJ1-3; D gene ambiguous. Germline-derived CDR1 and CDR2 are SGDLS and YYNGEE. V lost 0 bases and J 0 bases, leaving 13 bases between the germline ends. This CDR3 has 17 residues. The CDR3 coding sequence is TGTGCCAGCAGCGTAGAGTCAGGTCTCTTCTCTGGAAACACCATATATTTT. Translated: CASSVESGLFSGNTIYF.

The rearrangement uses TRBV19 and TRBJ1-5; D unresolved. The CDR3 totals 11 residues. Trimming removed 6 bases from V and 6 bases from J, with 6 bases in between. The germline gives CDR1 LNHDA, CDR2 SQIVND (reference sequence). The CDR3 coding sequence is TGTGCCAGTAGCCAAGGTCAGCCCCAGCATTTT. Encoded protein: CASSQGQPQHF.